These 26 T cell receptor beta chains came from one sample sequenced in a study of T-cell reconstitution after alpha-beta-depleted transplantation in children. Study results and caveats: T-cell counts and diversity at one year post-transplant came mainly from newly produced T cells.

TCRbeta library construction was performed incorporating unique molecular identifiers. TCRdb recomputed calls from the PCR reads with MiXCR, one row per CDR3 protein. The sample holds about 300,000 distinct CDR3 sequences; over 7% are singletons and the top ten take 9.1%. The antigens for these receptors are not known. Sequencing used peripheral blood, obtained 360 days after TCRalphabeta/CD19-depleted stem cell transplant. The receptors were sampled from a female patient aged 2 to 10 who had a stem cell transplant for Fanconi anemia, so the T cells may come from the graft donor.

This clonotype was seen ten or more times. V and J are TRBV7-9 and TRBJ1-4; 10 nucleotides line up with TRBD1. Germline CDR1 is SEHNR and CDR2 is FQNEAQ (reference sequence). The V gene end was trimmed by 4 bases and the J gene end by 0 bases; junction bases not matched to a gene: 2. The CDR3 is 16 residues long. The CDR3 coding sequence is TGTGCCAGCAGCTCCGGACAGGGGGCAACTAATGAAAAACTGTTTTTT. Amino acid sequence: CASSSGQGATNEKLFF.

J is TRBJ2-1 and V is TRBV15, with 9 bases lining up with TRBD1. This CDR3 is 15 amino acids long. With 3 bases clipped from V and 7 bases from J, the junction kept 7 bases outside the gene matches. Germline V gene lookup returns CDR1 LNHNV and CDR2 YYDKDF (reference sequence). In DNA form, the CDR3 reads TGTGCCACCAGCAGTTTAACCGGGACAGGGAATGAGCAGTTCTTC. It specifies CATSSLTGTGNEQFF.

This chain joins TRBV20-1 and TRBJ1-2; the D gene is possibly TRBD1 (5 bases). The germline V gene encodes CDR1 DFQATT and CDR2 SNEGSKA (reference sequence). Trimming left V 2 bases short and J 6 bases short, with 16 bases between. The CDR3 is made up of 14 amino acids. CDR3 nucleotide sequence: TGCAGTGCTAGACGGGACTCGAGAGGGAATGGCTACACCTTC. Amino acid sequence: CSARRDSRGNGYTF.

The gene calls are TRBV7-3 and TRBJ2-5; 7 bases agree with TRBD1. Trimming took 0 bases from V and 3 from J; bases not matched to a gene: 4. This CDR3 is built from 15 residues. Looked up from germline, CDR1 is SGHTA and CDR2 is FQGTGA. Written as DNA, the CDR3 is TGTGCCAGCAGCTTAACCGGACAGGTTAAAGAGACCCAGTACTTC. Residues: CASSLTGQVKETQYF. The full variable domain, with the rest looked up from reference TRBV7-3 and TRBJ2-5, is GAGVSQTPSNKVTEKGKYVELRCDPISGHTALYWYRQSLGQGPEFLIYFQGTGAADDSGLPNDRFFAVRPEGSVSTLKIQRTERGDSAVYLCASSLTGQVKETQYFGPGTRLLVL.

This clonotype was counted ten times or more. This chain joins TRBV20-1 and TRBJ2-5; possible D gene TRBD2, 6 bases. The germline V gene encodes CDR1 DFQATT and CDR2 SNEGSKA (reference sequence). Trimming cost V 6 bases and J 11 bases, with 10 bases left between them. This CDR3 contains 9 residues. The DNA of the CDR3 is TGCAGTGCGACGGCGGGGCAGTACTTC. This codes for CSATAGQYF.

The V gene is TRBV6-2 or TRBV6-3, the J gene TRBJ1-5; possibly TRBD1 for D (5 bases). Germline lookup yields CDR1 MNHEY and CDR2 SVGEGT. V shed 10 bases and J shed 4 bases, with 17 bases lying between them. The CDR3 contains 14 residues. The CDR3 DNA is TGTGCCACAGCGTACCAGGGCTTTAATCAGCCCCAGCATTTT. Its protein product is CATAYQGFNQPQHF.

This clonotype was seen more than once but under ten times. The chain links TRBV28 to TRBJ2-3, with D uncertain. This CDR3 has 15 amino acids. V was trimmed by 8 bases and J by 0 bases, leaving 15 bases between them. Per the germline V gene, CDR1 is MDHEN and CDR2 is SYDVKM. CDR3 in amino acids: CASPPRHSSTDTQYF. The CDR3 region has the DNA TGTGCCAGCCCCCCCCGACACTCTAGCACAGATACGCAGTATTTT.

The chain joins TRBV19 to TRBJ2-6, with 7 bases fitting TRBD1. The V and J ends lost 3 bases and 0 bases, in that order; junction bases with no gene match: 5. This CDR3 contains 17 residues. CDR1 LNHDA and CDR2 SQIVND come from the germline V gene (reference sequence). The CDR3 coding sequence is TGTGCCAGTAGTATCATAACAGGGGCCTCTGGGGCCAACGTCCTGACTTTC. As protein: CASSIITGASGANVLTF.

This clonotype has more than one count but fewer than ten. The chain carries TRBV4-2 and TRBJ1-1; maybe TRBD1 (5 bases). V was pared by 2 bases and J by 3 bases, with 16 bases between. This CDR3 region has 16 residues. CDR1 is LGHNA, CDR2 YNFKEQ, per germline. The CDR3 reads CASSQSEDGRDTEAFF. CDR3 DNA: TGTGCCAGCAGCCAAAGCGAGGATGGCAGGGACACTGAAGCTTTCTTT.

At least ten counts were recorded for this clonotype. The chain links TRBV28 to TRBJ2-1; 8 bases agree with TRBD1. CDR3 length: 15 residues. J was trimmed by 12 bases and V by 1 base; bases with no gene match: 11. Germline CDR1 reads MDHEN; CDR2 reads SYDVKM. The DNA for the CDR3 is TGTGCCAGCAGTTTATACAGGGGGAGAGCATCTTCGCAGTTCTTC. This gives the protein CASSLYRGRASSQFF.

This clonotype appeared a few times. This sequence joins TRBV5-1 and TRBJ2-2; D not resolved. The CDR3 covers 14 residues. CDR1 and CDR2 from the germline V gene are SGHRS and YFSETQ. Trimming shortened V by 2 bases and J by 1 base, and 6 bases separated the two germline ends. The CDR3 region has the DNA TGCGCCAGCAGCTTACTGGGGAACACCGGGGAGCTGTTTTTT. Protein product: CASSLLGNTGELFF.

This clonotype was found a few times. The V and J genes are TRBV21-1 and TRBJ1-1. TRBV21-1 is listed as a pseudogene. The CDR3 sequence is 18 residues long. For the CDR3, the DNA is TGTGCCAGCAGCAAAGATCTGGTTTGGGCAAACAGGAACACTGAAGCTTTCTTT. Translating gives CASSKDLVWANRNTEAFF.

Concerning this clonotype: It is likely a read error, because the conserved phenylalanine at the end of the CDR3 is missing. CDR3 loop: CASSRLPSGANTGELFS. The CDR3, as DNA: TGTGCCAGCAGCCGCCTACCTAGCGGGGCGAACACCGGGGAGCTGTTTTCT. The chain combines TRBV5-5 with TRBJ2-2; 9 bases are shared with TRBD2. The CDR3 is 17 amino acids. The junction had 7 bases not matched to a gene; V was cut back by 4 bases and J by 0 bases. CDR1 SGHKS and CDR2 YYEKEE come from the germline V gene (reference sequence).

This clonotype was picked up many times. The chain combines TRBV2 with TRBJ2-7, with 8 bases matching TRBD1. CDR3 length: 14 amino acids. V shed 3 bases, J shed 5 bases, and the junction held 6 bases outside the gene matches. Germline loops: CDR1 SNHLY, CDR2 FYNNEI. The CDR3 loop reads CASSDNRGVDEQYF. The CDR3 DNA sequence: TGTGCCAGCAGTGATAACAGGGGGGTGGACGAGCAGTACTTC.

The sample holds a few counts of this clonotype. CDR3 amino acids: CSARKIQVGYGYTF. The CDR3 nucleotides read TGCAGTGCTAGAAAGATACAGGTCGGCTATGGCTACACCTTC. The chain carries TRBV20-1 and TRBJ1-2, with D possibly TRBD1 on 5 matching bases. From germline, CDR1 is DFQATT and CDR2 SNEGSKA (reference sequence). The CDR3 runs to 14 residues. The V and J ends lost 2 bases and 4 bases respectively, with 14 bases between them.

This clonotype was counted ten times or more. This sequence joins TRBV9 and TRBJ1-1; no firm D call. V was cut by 0 bases and J by 5 bases, with 8 bases left in between. This CDR3 is 13 amino acids long. Germline values: CDR1 SGDLS, CDR2 YYNGEE. The CDR3, as DNA: TGTGCCAGCAGCGTAGGGACGGGGACTGAAGCTTTCTTT. It yields the protein CASSVGTGTEAFF.

The CDR3: CASSLGPGGNSYEQYF. CDR3 DNA: TGCGCCAGCAGCTTGGGACCGGGCGGGAACTCCTACGAGCAGTACTTC. This chain joins TRBV5-1 and TRBJ2-7; possibly TRBD2 for D (6 bases). Germline V gene sequence: CDR1 SGHRS, CDR2 YFSETQ. V lost 0 bases to trimming and J lost 0 bases, with 13 bases between them. The CDR3 spans 16 residues.

The sample holds many counts of this clonotype. J is TRBJ2-6 and V is TRBV5-1, with D possibly being TRBD2 (6 bases). With 4 bases removed from V and 2 bases from J, the gap between germline ends came to 16 bases. CDR3 length: 17 residues. Per germline, CDR1 SGHRS and CDR2 YFSETQ. CDR3 sequence: CASSGSGGATGANVLTF. CDR3 nucleotide sequence: TGCGCCAGCAGCGGTAGCGGAGGGGCCACTGGGGCCAACGTCCTGACTTTC. Looking up the rest from reference TRBV5-1 and TRBJ2-6 gives the full variable domain: KAGVTQTPRYLIKTRGQQVTLSCSPISGHRSVSWYQQTPGQGLQFLFEYFSETQRNKGNFPGRFSGRQFSNSRSEMNVSTLELGDSALYLCASSGSGGATGANVLTFGAGSRLTVL.

This clonotype came up many times. DNA of the CDR3: TGCAGCGTTGGGGAGGGCGTGGACTATGGCTACACCTTC. Amino acids: CSVGEGVDYGYTF. The J gene is TRBJ1-2, the V gene TRBV29-1; D unclear. The CDR3 contains 13 residues. Germline V gene data show CDR1 as SQVTM and CDR2 as ANQGSEA. V gave up 4 bases and J gave up 3 bases, with 12 bases separating them.

This clonotype was seen many times. The CDR3 region has the DNA TGCGCCAGCAGCCAAGATGGAGCGGGGGGGTACGCGAACACCGGGGAGCTGTTTTTT. It specifies CASSQDGAGGYANTGELFF. The chain is built from TRBV4-3 and TRBJ2-2, with TRBD2 matching over 10 bases. Trimming cost V 0 bases and J 0 bases; bases outside gene matches: 7. The CDR3 is made up of 19 amino acids. Germline-derived CDR1 and CDR2 are LGHNA and YSLEER.

This clonotype was detected ten times or more. The V call is TRBV5-1, the J call TRBJ2-2; D gene uncertain. V lost 2 bases to trimming and J lost 0 bases, with 14 bases between them. The germline V gene has CDR1 SGHRS and CDR2 YFSETQ. The length of the CDR3 is 17 residues. In nucleotides, the CDR3 is TGCGCCAGCAGCTTTAACAATCAGGTCACGAACACCGGGGAGCTGTTTTTT. Translation: CASSFNNQVTNTGELFF.

The chain has TRBV5-4 and TRBJ1-2; D unresolved. CDR1 and CDR2 (germline): SGHNT, YYREEE (reference sequence). The CDR3 extends over 16 amino acids. The V end was cut by 3 bases, the J end by 3 bases, with 18 bases between. This CDR3 is CASSSRVTHWDYGYTF. The CDR3 DNA sequence: TGTGCCAGCAGCTCTCGGGTCACCCATTGGGACTATGGCTACACCTTC. The variable domain in full, with the rest retrieved from reference TRBV5-4 and TRBJ1-2, is ETGVTQSPTHLIKTRGQQVTLRCSSQSGHNTVSWYQQALGQGPQFIFQYYREEENGRGNFPPRFSGLQFPNYSSELNVNALELDDSALYLCASSSRVTHWDYGYTFGSGTRLTVV.

This clonotype was picked up a small number of times. The chain has TRBV5-5 and TRBJ2-7; TRBD1 matches 8 bases. CDR1 SGHKS and CDR2 YYEKEE come from the germline V gene (reference sequence). The CDR3 runs 14 residues. J lost 3 bases, V lost 4 bases, and 6 bases had no gene match. CDR3 nucleotide sequence: TGTGCCAGCAGCCCGGCACAGGGGGGCTACGAGCAGTACTTC. This encodes CASSPAQGGYEQYF.

The table lists this clonotype with many counts. This chain uses TRBV20-1 with TRBJ1-5; 7 bases are a match to TRBD1. The CDR3 runs 16 residues. The germline V gene has CDR1 DFQATT and CDR2 SNEGSKA (reference sequence). The trim removed 2 bases at V and 5 bases at J, leaving 12 bases unmatched. CDR3 loop: CSARHRDRSGDQPQHF. CDR3 DNA: TGCAGTGCTAGACATAGGGACAGAAGTGGGGATCAGCCCCAGCATTTT.

The V and J genes are TRBV6-4 and TRBJ2-4; TRBD1 or TRBD2 may be the D gene (5 bases each). Trimming left V 8 bases short and J 3 bases short, with 14 bases between. The CDR3 extends over 14 amino acids. CDR1 MRHNA and CDR2 SNTAGT come from the germline V gene. CDR3 region: CASLSTADKNIQYF. The CDR3 DNA follows: TGTGCCAGCCTTTCGACAGCGGACAAAAACATTCAGTACTTC.

This clonotype was detected ten times or more. The chain carries TRBV12-3 or TRBV12-4 and TRBJ1-5; no clear D. V dropped 4 bases and J dropped 3 bases, with 7 bases sitting between them. The CDR3 spans 13 residues. CDR3 protein: CASSYRLNQPQHF. The CDR3 nucleotides are TGTGCCAGCAGTTACAGACTCAATCAGCCCCAGCATTTT.